The entry that follows covers one T cell receptor beta chain sequence. Under the authors' procedure: Amplification from reference gene primers served as the basis for estimated nucleated cell counts. Produced via immunoSEQ multiplex PCR; TCRdb's table is partial and in-frame only. V, J and clone size were drawn from that table, and D and trimming were deduced from the DNA. Of 150,000 to 200,000 clones listed, roughly 84% are singletons. The sample comes from a study of blood T cell repertoires in COVID-19. In the study overall: The analysed material was cDNA or gDNA that came from T cells, B-cell-depleted T cells, or PBMCs.

Germline V gives CDR1 MRHNA, CDR2 SNTAGT. The germline V and J ends were trimmed by 3 bases and 10 bases, with 13 bases remaining between them. This CDR3 is built from 14 residues. Researchers sorted participants into cohorts using their self-reported clinical history. Donors in Cohort 3 who had recovered were those with two negative PCRs, healthcare professional clearance, or resolution of their symptoms. The TCR comes from a woman aged 55-70 years who had recovered from COVID-19. The chain couples TRBV6-4 to TRBJ1-6, with TRBD1 as a possible D gene (5 bases). Material for sequencing was PBMCs or T cells enriched from blood (not recorded which). The CDR3 spells CASSEGGLGSPLHF. In DNA form, the CDR3 reads TGTGCCAGCAGTGAGGGGGGACTGGGATCACCCCTCCACTTT.